The TCR beta chain under discussion was sequenced for a study of cytomegalovirus exposure and HLA in healthy donors. This clone has just one count. V was shortened by 2 bases and J by 8 bases, with 10 bases between the two germline ends. In germline, CDR1 is SGHRS, CDR2 YFSETQ. The CDR3 is 12 amino acids. A multiplex PCR was run with 60 Vbeta primers and 13 Jbeta primers. The table came from immunoSEQ multiplex PCR; TCRdb's copy has only in-frame clones and leaves some out. The top ten clones hold roughly 4.5% of a sample with about 130,000 clones, 74% of them seen once. This clonotype was obtained from a man aged 18 to 30 in good health and CMV-seropositive. The genes are TRBV5-1 and TRBJ1-2, with a tentative D call TRBD1 (6 bases). Input material: PBMCs. CDR3 nucleotides: TGCGCCAGCAGCTTTCTTGGGACAGGCTACACCTTC. It translates to CASSFLGTGYTF.